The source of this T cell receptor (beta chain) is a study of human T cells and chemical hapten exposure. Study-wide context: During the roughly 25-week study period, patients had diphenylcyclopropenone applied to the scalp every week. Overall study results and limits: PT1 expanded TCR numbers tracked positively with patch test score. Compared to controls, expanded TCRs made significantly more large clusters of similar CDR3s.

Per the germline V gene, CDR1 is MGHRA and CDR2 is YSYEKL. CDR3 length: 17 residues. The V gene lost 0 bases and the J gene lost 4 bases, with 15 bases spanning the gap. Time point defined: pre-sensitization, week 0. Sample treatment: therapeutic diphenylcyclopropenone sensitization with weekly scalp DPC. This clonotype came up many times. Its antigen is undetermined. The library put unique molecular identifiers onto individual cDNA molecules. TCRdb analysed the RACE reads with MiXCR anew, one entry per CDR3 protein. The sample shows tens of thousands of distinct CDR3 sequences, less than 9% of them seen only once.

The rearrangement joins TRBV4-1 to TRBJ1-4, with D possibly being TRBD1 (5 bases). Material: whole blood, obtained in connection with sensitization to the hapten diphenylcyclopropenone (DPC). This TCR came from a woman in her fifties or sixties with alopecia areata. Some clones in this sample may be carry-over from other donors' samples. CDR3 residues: CASSQDRGGASNEKLFF. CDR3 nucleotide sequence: TGCGCCAGCAGCCAAGATCGTGGGGGAGCCAGTAATGAAAAACTGTTTTTT.